Below, one T cell receptor (beta chain) is given with its context. Data came from immunoSEQ multiplex PCR; TCRdb stores just in-frame clones and leaves some out. The table has almost 95,000 clones, 90% seen once; the top ten hold less than 4.5%. This CDR3 is 12 amino acids long. Trimming took off 0 bases at V and 5 bases at J, with 5 bases between the two ends. CDR1 and CDR2 (germline): ENHRY, SYGVKD. The data are from a study of control samples from healthy donors and cancer patients. This chain connects TRBV10-3 to TRBJ2-7; D is unclear. Material: blood. This TCR was sampled from a woman aged 18 to 35 in good health. The CDR3: CAISESNNEQYF. CDR3 bases: TGTGCCATCAGTGAGTCCAACAACGAGCAGTACTTC.